The next 19 T cell receptor beta chains were all read from a single sample in a study of CD8+ T cells in alopecia areata. Treatment described: oral pan-JAK inhibitor, 5-10 mg twice daily. Extracted RNA was reverse transcribed, and the resulting cDNA served as sequencing template. The repertoire was sequenced with immunoSEQ multiplex PCR; TCRdb's copy has only in-frame clones and lacks some. The sample records approximately 200,000 clones, 50% to 60% being singletons. Source: CD4+ T cells sorted from blood, taken at week 4, from a patient treated with tofacitinib. The receptor set was obtained from a human donor with alopecia areata.

The chain joins TRBV2 to TRBJ2-7, with TRBD1 matching 8 bases. J gave up 2 bases and V 4 bases, and 10 bases lay outside the gene matches. The CDR3 extends over 16 amino acids. The germline V gene encodes CDR1 SNHLY and CDR2 FYNNEI. The CDR3 DNA is TGTGCCAGCAGTGGGTTAAGGAAGGACAGGGCCTACGAGCAGTACTTC. This sequence encodes CASSGLRKDRAYEQYF.

The chain employs TRBV30 and TRBJ1-3; the D gene is possibly TRBD1 (5 bases). This CDR3 region has 13 residues. V was pared by 7 bases and J by 4 bases, with 14 bases between. Germline CDR1 reads GTSNPN; CDR2 reads SVGIG (reference sequence). Here the CDR3 DNA reads TGTGCCTTAACTTCAGGGCGCGGAAACACCATATATTTT. It codes for CALTSGRGNTIYF.

This clone was picked up a small number of times. The gene calls are TRBV4-3 and TRBJ1-4; no reliable D call. V was clipped by 1 base and J by 2 bases, with 5 bases between them. The CDR3 loop spans 14 amino acids. Germline CDR1 and CDR2: LGHNA and YSLEER. For the CDR3, the DNA is TGCGCCAGCAGCCAAGGGGTTACTAATGAAAAACTGTTTTTT. Translated, it gives CASSQGVTNEKLFF.

V is TRBV29-1 and J is TRBJ1-1, with D possibly matching TRBD1 (5 bases). The CDR3 is made up of 14 amino acids. The V gene lost 6 bases and the J gene lost 7 bases, with 21 bases spanning the gap. The germline V gene encodes CDR1 SQVTM and CDR2 ANQGSEA. In DNA form, the CDR3 reads TGCAGCGTCCACGGTACTATCGGGGCCAATGAAGCTTTCTTT. Its translation is CSVHGTIGANEAFF.

This clone was seen more than once but under ten times. The chain carries TRBV5-1 and TRBJ2-6; 8 bases are a match to TRBD1. The CDR3 covers 18 residues. The germline CDR1 and CDR2 sequences are SGHRS and YFSETQ. V dropped 4 bases and J dropped 0; count of bases not matched to a gene: 9. In DNA form, the CDR3 reads TGCGCCAGCAGCATCGCGACAGGGGCCTACTCTGGGGCCAACGTCCTGACTTTC. Its protein is CASSIATGAYSGANVLTF.

This clone was detected only a few times. As DNA, the CDR3 is TGTGCCAGCATGGAGGTCAACATTCAGTACTTC. Translation gives CASMEVNIQYF. The chain combines TRBV2 with TRBJ2-4; D is possibly TRBD2 (5 bases). From germline, CDR1 is SNHLY and CDR2 FYNNEI. The CDR3 is made up of 11 amino acids. V lost 7 bases and J lost 7, with 8 bases in between.

J is TRBJ1-1 and V is TRBV25-1; D may be TRBD1 (5 bases). With 4 bases removed from V and 1 base from J, the gap between germline ends came to 10 bases. The CDR3 consists of 14 residues. The germline V gene has CDR1 MGHDK and CDR2 SYGVNS. CDR3 residues: CASSVQGSNTEAFF. CDR3 nucleotide sequence: TGTGCCAGCAGTGTGCAGGGATCGAACACTGAAGCTTTCTTT.

The chain couples TRBV6-5 to TRBJ1-5; 7 positions match TRBD1. This CDR3 comprises 12 residues. Germline V gene lookup returns CDR1 MNHEY and CDR2 SVGAGI. J lost 5 bases, V lost 6 bases, and 1 base had no gene match. CDR3 sequence: CASRTGDQPQHF. For the CDR3, the DNA is TGTGCCAGCAGAACAGGGGATCAGCCCCAGCATTTT.

This chain joins TRBV5-6 and TRBJ1-4; 7 bases line up with TRBD1. With 4 bases clipped from V and 7 bases from J, the junction kept 7 bases outside the gene matches. The CDR3 covers 14 residues. Germline CDR1 is SGHDT and CDR2 is YYEEEE. The CDR3 reads CASSPRGPGEKLFF. The CDR3 DNA reads TGTGCCAGCAGCCCGAGGGGGCCGGGTGAAAAACTGTTTTTT.

This clone was seen only a few times. This sequence joins TRBV29-1 and TRBJ2-1; D is unclear. The ends were cut back, 5 bases at V and 0 bases at J, with 5 bases in the middle. Germline V gene sequence: CDR1 SQVTM, CDR2 ANQGSEA. The CDR3 has 12 residues. CDR3 in DNA: TGCAGCGTTCAGAGCTCCTACAATGAGCAGTTCTTC. Its translation: CSVQSSYNEQFF.

The chain has TRBV29-1 and TRBJ1-2; D possibly corresponds to TRBD1 (5 bases). The germline gives CDR1 SQVTM, CDR2 ANQGSEA. The CDR3 totals 13 residues. Deletions cut 2 bases from V and 3 bases from J, with 10 bases between. The CDR3 sequence is CSVEKDNYYGYTF. Written as DNA, the CDR3 is TGCAGCGTTGAAAAGGACAACTACTATGGCTACACCTTC.

V gene TRBV28 combines with J gene TRBJ2-7; perhaps D is TRBD1 or TRBD2 (5 bases each). Germline V gene lookup returns CDR1 MDHEN and CDR2 SYDVKM. Trimming pared 10 bases from V and 6 bases from J, leaving 16 bases between. The CDR3 runs to 12 residues. CDR3: CATYLGTGEQYF. The DNA for the CDR3 is TGTGCCACCTATCTAGGGACGGGCGAGCAGTACTTC. The full variable domain, its missing parts supplied by reference TRBV28 and TRBJ2-7, is DVKVTQSSRYLVKRTGEKVFLECVQDMDHENMFWYRQDPGLGLRLIYFSYDVKMKEKGDIPEGYSVSREKKERFSLILESASTNQTSMYLCATYLGTGEQYFGPGTRLTVT.

The J gene is TRBJ1-1, the V gene TRBV5-1, with D possibly TRBD1 on 5 matching bases. The CDR3 contains 14 residues. Germline V gene lookup returns CDR1 SGHRS and CDR2 YFSETQ. Trimming shortened V by 4 bases and J by 4 bases, and 14 bases separated the two germline ends. The chain's CDR3 is CASSPIDRSTEAFF. For the CDR3, the DNA is TGCGCCAGCAGCCCAATCGACAGAAGCACTGAAGCTTTCTTT.

This rearrangement joins TRBV29-1 to TRBJ1-6; the match to TRBD1 covers 9 bases. Germline lookup yields CDR1 SQVTM and CDR2 ANQGSEA. With V trimmed by 8 bases and J by 9 bases, 8 bases remained unmatched. The CDR3 totals 13 residues. CDR3 amino acids: CSLGDRVGSPLHF. In DNA, the CDR3 is TGCAGCCTTGGGGACAGGGTCGGTTCACCCCTCCACTTT.

V is TRBV6-1 and J is TRBJ2-3; 8 nucleotides align to TRBD2. The germline CDR1 and CDR2 sequences are MNHNS and SASEGT. CDR3 length: 16 amino acids. Trimming removed 1 base from V and 0 bases from J; junction bases left unmatched: 3. The CDR3: CASSEERGHSTDTQYF. CDR3 bases: TGTGCCAGCAGTGAAGAGCGGGGGCATAGCACAGATACGCAGTATTTT.

DNA of the CDR3: TGTGCCAGTATGAACACGGGGTATGAGCAGTTCTTC. Encoded protein: CASMNTGYEQFF. The chain combines TRBV19 with TRBJ2-1; a weak D match, TRBD2 (5 bases). The V and J ends lost 7 bases and 8 bases respectively, with 12 bases between them. The CDR3 sequence is 12 residues long. CDR1 and CDR2 (germline): LNHDA, SQIVND (reference sequence).

This clone was seen only once. This chain uses TRBV29-1 with TRBJ2-7; the D gene is possibly TRBD1 (6 bases). This CDR3 has 15 amino acids. V lost 3 bases and J lost 1, with 16 bases in between. The germline gives CDR1 SQVTM, CDR2 ANQGSEA. CDR3 region: CSVDGTSAGSYEQYF. The DNA of the CDR3 is TGCAGCGTTGATGGGACATCTGCCGGTTCCTACGAGCAGTACTTC.

The V gene is TRBV2, the J gene TRBJ2-5, with D perhaps assigned TRBD1 or TRBD2 (5 bases each). This CDR3 spans 14 amino acids. Germline CDR1 is SNHLY and CDR2 is FYNNEI. Trimming pared 6 bases from V and 5 bases from J, leaving 16 bases between. The CDR3: CASRSGTQQETQYF. The CDR3 DNA follows: TGTGCCAGCAGGTCCGGGACCCAGCAGGAGACCCAGTACTTC.

The rearrangement uses TRBV4-1 and TRBJ2-3, with D unresolved. V lost 2 bases to trimming and J lost 6 bases, with 15 bases between them. The CDR3 runs 15 residues. CDR1 and CDR2 from the germline V gene are MGHRA and YSYEKL. This chain's CDR3 is CASSQSAQPPDTQYF. In DNA form, the CDR3 reads TGCGCCAGCAGCCAATCAGCGCAACCCCCGGATACGCAGTATTTT.